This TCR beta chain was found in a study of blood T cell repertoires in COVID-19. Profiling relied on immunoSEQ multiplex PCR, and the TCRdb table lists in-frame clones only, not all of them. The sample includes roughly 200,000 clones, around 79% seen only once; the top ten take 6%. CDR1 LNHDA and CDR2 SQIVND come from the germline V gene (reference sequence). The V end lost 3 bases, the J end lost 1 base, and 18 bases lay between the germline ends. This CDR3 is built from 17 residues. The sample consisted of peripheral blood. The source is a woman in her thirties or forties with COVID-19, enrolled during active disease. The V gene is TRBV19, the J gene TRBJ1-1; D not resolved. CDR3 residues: CASSIASLLAGNTEAFF. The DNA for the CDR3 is TGTGCCAGTAGTATCGCCTCCCTTCTGGCGGGGAACACTGAAGCTTTCTTT.